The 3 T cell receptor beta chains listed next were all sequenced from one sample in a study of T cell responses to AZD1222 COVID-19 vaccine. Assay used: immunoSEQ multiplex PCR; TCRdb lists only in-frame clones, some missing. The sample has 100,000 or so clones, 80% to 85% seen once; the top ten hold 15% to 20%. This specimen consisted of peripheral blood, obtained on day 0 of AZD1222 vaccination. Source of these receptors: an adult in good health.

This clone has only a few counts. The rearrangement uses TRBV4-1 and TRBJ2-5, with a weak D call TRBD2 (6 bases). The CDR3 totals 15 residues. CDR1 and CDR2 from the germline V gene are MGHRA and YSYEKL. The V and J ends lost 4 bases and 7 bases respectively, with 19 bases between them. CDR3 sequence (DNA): TGCGCCAGCAGCCTGGGCGGGGATGCCTTCAGGACCCAGTACTTC. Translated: CASSLGGDAFRTQYF.

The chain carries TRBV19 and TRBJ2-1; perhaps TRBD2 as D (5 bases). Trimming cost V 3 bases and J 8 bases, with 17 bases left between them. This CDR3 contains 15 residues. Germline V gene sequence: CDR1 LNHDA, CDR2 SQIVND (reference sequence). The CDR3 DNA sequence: TGTGCCAGTAGTATTTTCGGAGGTCAGAGGGATGAGCAGTTCTTC. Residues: CASSIFGGQRDEQFF.

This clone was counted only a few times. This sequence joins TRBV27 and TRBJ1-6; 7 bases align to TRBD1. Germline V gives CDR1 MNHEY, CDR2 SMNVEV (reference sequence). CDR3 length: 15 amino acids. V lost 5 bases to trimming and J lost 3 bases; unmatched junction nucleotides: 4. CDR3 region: CASSTRQGYNSPLHF. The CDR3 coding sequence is TGTGCCAGCAGTACCCGACAGGGCTATAATTCACCCCTCCACTTT.